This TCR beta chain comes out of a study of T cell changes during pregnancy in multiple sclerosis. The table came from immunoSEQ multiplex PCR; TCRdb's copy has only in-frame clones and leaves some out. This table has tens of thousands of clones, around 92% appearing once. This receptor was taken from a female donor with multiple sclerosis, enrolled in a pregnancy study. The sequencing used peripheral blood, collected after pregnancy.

The CDR3 coding sequence is TGTGCCAGCAGCTCTCGGAGGGACAGGGCACCGAACATTCAGCATTTT. Encoded protein: CASSSRRDRAPNIQHF. The V and J genes are TRBV7-6 and TRBJ1-5; 9 bases line up with TRBD1. V trimming: 4 bases; J trimming: 13 bases; junction bases outside the gene matches: 17. This CDR3 has 16 residues. Germline CDR1 SGHVS, CDR2 FNYEAQ.